This TCR beta chain was sequenced in a study of identical twins. V gave up 7 bases and J gave up 3 bases, with 14 bases separating them. This CDR3 region has 13 residues. In germline, CDR1 is DFQATT, CDR2 SNEGSKA (reference sequence). TCRdb redid the calling of the 5' RACE reads with MiXCR, one entry per CDR3 protein. Here the sample spans roughly 720,000 distinct CDR3 sequences, 15% to 20% being singletons. This same sample was also part of a study on T cells expressing NK-cell markers.

V is TRBV20-1 and J is TRBJ2-3; D is unclear. Sequencing was carried out using PBMCs. The source of this sequence is a woman aged 18-29 years in good health. The CDR3 loop is CSGISVATDTQYF. CDR3 bases: TGCAGTGGTATCTCCGTAGCAACAGATACGCAGTATTTT.